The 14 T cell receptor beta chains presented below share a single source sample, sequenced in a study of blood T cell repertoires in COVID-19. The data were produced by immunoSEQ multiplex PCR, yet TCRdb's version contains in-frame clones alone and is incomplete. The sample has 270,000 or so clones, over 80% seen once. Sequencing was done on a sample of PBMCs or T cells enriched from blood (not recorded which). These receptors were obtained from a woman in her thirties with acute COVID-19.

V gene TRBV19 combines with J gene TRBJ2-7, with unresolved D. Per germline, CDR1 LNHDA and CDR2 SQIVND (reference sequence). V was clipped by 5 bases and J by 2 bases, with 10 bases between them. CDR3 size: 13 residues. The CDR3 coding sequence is TGTGCCAGTAGTCCCGCGGCCCCCTACGAGCAGTACTTC. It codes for CASSPAAPYEQYF.

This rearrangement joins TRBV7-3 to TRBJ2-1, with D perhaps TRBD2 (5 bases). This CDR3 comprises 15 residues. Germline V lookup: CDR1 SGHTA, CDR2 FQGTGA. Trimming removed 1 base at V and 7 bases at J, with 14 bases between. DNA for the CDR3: TGTGCCAGCAGCTTAAACGGTGGGAGTTTTAATGAGCAGTTCTTC. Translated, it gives CASSLNGGSFNEQFF.

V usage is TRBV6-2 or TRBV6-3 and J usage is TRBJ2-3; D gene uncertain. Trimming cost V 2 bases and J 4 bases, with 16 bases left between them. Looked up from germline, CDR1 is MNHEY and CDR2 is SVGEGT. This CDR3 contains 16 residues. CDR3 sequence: CASSYALGSWADTQYF. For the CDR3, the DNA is TGTGCCAGCAGTTACGCCCTAGGAAGTTGGGCAGATACGCAGTATTTT.

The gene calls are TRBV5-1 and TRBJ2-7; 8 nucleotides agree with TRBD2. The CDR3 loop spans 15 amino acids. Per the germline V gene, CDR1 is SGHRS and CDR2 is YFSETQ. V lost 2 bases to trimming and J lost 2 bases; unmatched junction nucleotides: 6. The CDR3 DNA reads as TGCGCCAGCAGCTTCGAGCGGGAGATGGCCTACGAGCAGTACTTC. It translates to CASSFEREMAYEQYF.

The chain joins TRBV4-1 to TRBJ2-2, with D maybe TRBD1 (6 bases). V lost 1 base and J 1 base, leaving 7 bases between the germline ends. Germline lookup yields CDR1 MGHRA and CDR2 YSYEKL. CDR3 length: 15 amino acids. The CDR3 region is CASSQVDRNTGELFF. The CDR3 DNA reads TGCGCCAGCAGCCAAGTGGACAGGAACACCGGGGAGCTGTTTTTT.

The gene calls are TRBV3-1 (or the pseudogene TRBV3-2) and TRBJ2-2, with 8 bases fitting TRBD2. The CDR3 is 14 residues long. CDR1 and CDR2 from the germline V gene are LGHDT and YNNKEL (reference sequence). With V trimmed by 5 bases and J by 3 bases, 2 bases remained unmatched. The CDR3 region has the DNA TGTGCCAGCAGCGGGACTAGTGACACCGGGGAGCTGTTTTTT. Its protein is CASSGTSDTGELFF.

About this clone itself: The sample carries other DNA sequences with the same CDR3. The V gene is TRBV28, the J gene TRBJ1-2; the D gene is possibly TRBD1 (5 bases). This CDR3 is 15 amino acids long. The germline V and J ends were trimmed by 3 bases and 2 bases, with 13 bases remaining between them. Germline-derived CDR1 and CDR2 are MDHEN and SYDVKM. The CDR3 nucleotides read TGTGCCAGCAGTTTGGGAGGGGCCACAAACTATGGCTACACCTTC. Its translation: CASSLGGATNYGYTF.

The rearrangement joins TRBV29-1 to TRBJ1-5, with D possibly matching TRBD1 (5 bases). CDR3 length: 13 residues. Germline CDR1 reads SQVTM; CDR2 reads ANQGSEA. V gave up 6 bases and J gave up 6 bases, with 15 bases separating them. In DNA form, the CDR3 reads TGCAGCGTGGGGGGTGAGGGGTTTCAGCCCCAGCATTTT. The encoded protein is CSVGGEGFQPQHF.

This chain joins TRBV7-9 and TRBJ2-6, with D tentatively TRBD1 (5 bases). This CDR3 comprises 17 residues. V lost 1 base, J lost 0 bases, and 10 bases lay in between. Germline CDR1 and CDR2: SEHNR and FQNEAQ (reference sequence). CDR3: CASSLVTASSGANVLTF. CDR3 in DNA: TGTGCCAGCAGCTTAGTGACAGCCAGCTCTGGGGCCAACGTCCTGACTTTC.

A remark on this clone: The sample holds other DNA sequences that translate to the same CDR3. The CDR3 nucleotides read TGTGCCAGCAGTTTCGGGGCTGGAAACACCATATATTTT. This gives the protein CASSFGAGNTIYF. The chain recombines TRBV28 with TRBJ1-3; D remains ambiguous. Germline V CDR1 and CDR2: MDHEN, SYDVKM. This CDR3 is 13 amino acids long. V was trimmed by 3 bases and J by 2 bases, leaving 5 bases between them.

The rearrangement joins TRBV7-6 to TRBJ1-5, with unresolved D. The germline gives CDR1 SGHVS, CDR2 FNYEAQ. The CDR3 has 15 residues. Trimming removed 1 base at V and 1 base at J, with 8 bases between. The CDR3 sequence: CASSLEAGSNQPQHF. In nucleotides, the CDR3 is TGTGCCAGCAGCTTAGAGGCGGGGAGCAATCAGCCCCAGCATTTT.

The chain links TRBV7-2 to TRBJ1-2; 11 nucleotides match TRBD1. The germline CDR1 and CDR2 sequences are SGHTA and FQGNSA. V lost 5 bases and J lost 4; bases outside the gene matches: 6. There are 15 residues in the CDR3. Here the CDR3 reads CASSPGQGAGYGYTF. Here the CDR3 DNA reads TGTGCCAGCAGCCCAGGACAGGGGGCTGGCTATGGCTACACCTTC.

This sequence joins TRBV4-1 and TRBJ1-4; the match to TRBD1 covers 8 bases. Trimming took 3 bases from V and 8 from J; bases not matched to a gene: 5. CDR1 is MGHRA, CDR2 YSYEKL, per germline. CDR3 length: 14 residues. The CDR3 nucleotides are TGCGCCAGCAGCCACGGGACAGGCGACGAAAAACTGTTTTTT. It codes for CASSHGTGDEKLFF.

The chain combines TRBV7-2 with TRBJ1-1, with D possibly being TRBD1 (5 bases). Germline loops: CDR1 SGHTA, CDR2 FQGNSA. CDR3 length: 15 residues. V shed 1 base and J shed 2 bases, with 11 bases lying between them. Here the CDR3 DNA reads TGTGCCAGCAGCTTAGGAAGGACAAGTAACACTGAAGCTTTCTTT. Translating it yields CASSLGRTSNTEAFF.